The subject of this entry is one T cell receptor beta chain. The antigen remains undetermined. The CDR3 is 10 amino acids. CDR1 is DFQATT, CDR2 SNEGSKA, per germline (reference sequence). Alongside a J-beta primer mix, a sample-barcoded 5' primer served in a second PCR lasting 7 to 11 cycles. Tags on each cDNA molecule came from a template-switch adaptor with 12 random nucleotides. TCRdb processed the 5' RACE reads anew with MiXCR; each CDR3 protein has one entry. The sample comprises approximately 800,000 distinct CDR3 sequences, roughly 46% of which are singletons, and less than 20% rests with the top ten. The sample belongs to a study of blood T cells in healthy people across ages. General observations from the study: In these data, TCR beta diversity tracked strongly with naive T cell percentage.

Extracted total RNA amounted to at least 6 micrograms for each sample. This sequence joins TRBV20-1 and TRBJ2-4; D not certain. Near its end, the DNA agrees better with TRBJ2-7, so the J call may be wrong. The sample was blood. The sequence was obtained from an elderly man in good health. The CDR3 nucleotides are TGCAGTGCAGACACGGGCGAGCAGTACTTC. Protein sequence: CSADTGEQYF.